The clone carrying this TCR beta chain showed up just once. Antigen: not known. Clones were read by immunoSEQ multiplex PCR, and TCRdb kept only the in-frame ones, dropping some. The data show over 100,000 clones, with over 85% seen just once and about 5% held by the top ten. Germline V gene data show CDR1 as SGHRS and CDR2 as YFSETQ. The CDR3 extends over 14 amino acids. V was trimmed by 0 bases and J by 2 bases, leaving 7 bases between them. This specimen comes from a study of T cell responses to AZD1222 COVID-19 vaccine. Study-level background: The analysis combined second doses at about 4 or about 12 weeks.

Study results and caveats: Females outnumbered males among donors, who were mostly white British; clonal diversity was possibly underestimated. Spike-spanning, vaccine-associated CD4 TCRs were dominant at 160-218 and 743-854. After the peak T cell response, and only then, were repertoires sampled.

The sequence was collected from an adult in good health. This sample comprised peripheral blood, obtained on day 0 of AZD1222 vaccination. The V call is TRBV5-1, the J call TRBJ2-3, with unresolved D. The CDR3 sequence: CASSLEVHTDTQYF. In DNA, the CDR3 is TGCGCCAGCAGCTTGGAAGTCCACACAGATACGCAGTATTTT.